One T cell receptor (beta chain) is described in this entry. Antigen unknown. The data stem from a study of T cells after yellow fever vaccination. Findings and limits, study-wide: Repertoires sorted by FACS could include abundant clonotypes that are contaminants from the bulk population. Detected again after the booster were most primary-vaccination clones, at about 96% CD4 and 88% CD8.

TCRdb re-called the 5' RACE reads through MiXCR, storing one row per CDR3 protein. The sample lists about 550,000 distinct CDR3 sequences, around 21% seen once, with over 11% in the top ten. The CDR3 runs to 17 residues. V gave up 5 bases and J gave up 1 base; unmatched junction bases: 11. Germline assignment: CDR1 DFQATT and CDR2 SNEGSKA (reference sequence). The source is a young man who received the YFV17D yellow fever vaccine. The sample was PBMCs, taken 15 days after the yellow fever booster vaccination. The V and J genes are TRBV20-1 and TRBJ2-1; 10 bases are shared with TRBD2. This CDR3 reads CSAGMTGLADSYNEQFF. The CDR3 DNA sequence: TGCAGTGCTGGAATGACAGGACTAGCGGATTCCTACAATGAGCAGTTCTTC.